The clone carrying this T cell receptor beta chain showed up just a few times. Clones were sequenced by immunoSEQ multiplex PCR, and TCRdb holds only the in-frame ones, with some missing. The data hold tens of thousands of clones, with more than 65% observed a single time. These data are taken from a study of OX40 agonist ivuxolimab in advanced cancers. This CDR3 contains 13 residues. Germline CDR1 SGHTA, CDR2 FQGNSA. Trimming took off 4 bases at V and 8 bases at J, with 12 bases between the two ends. The clonotype comes from an adult with an advanced solid tumor such as melanoma, head and neck, liver or kidney cancer. Source: CD4+ or CD8+ T cells sorted from blood, taken in a trial of the OX40 agonist ivuxolimab. The chain joins TRBV7-2 to TRBJ2-1; D unclear. The CDR3 nucleotides read TGTGCCAGCAGCTACGGTCGGTCGGATGAGCAGTTCTTC. This sequence encodes CASSYGRSDEQFF.